The text below deals with one T cell receptor beta chain. As yet, its antigen is unknown. The data stem from a study of T cell responses to AZD1222 COVID-19 vaccine. The CDR3 spans 13 residues. V shed 3 bases and J shed 0 bases, with 6 bases lying between them. In germline, CDR1 is GTSNPN, CDR2 SVGIG (reference sequence). Study-wide results and caveats: Per reports, nearly half of all spike-specific TCRs target regions that are unmutated in variants. Spike-specific TCR breadth and depth both grew after two AZD1222 doses. Spike was spanned by vaccine-associated CD4 TCRs, which were dominant at 160-218 and 743-854.

TCRdb's table, derived via immunoSEQ multiplex PCR, lists solely in-frame clones and lacks some. This table has roughly 130,000 clones, over 75% appearing once. The sequence was collected from an adult in good health. The chain couples TRBV30 to TRBJ1-3; no clear D gene. The sequencing used peripheral blood, collected on day 0 of AZD1222 vaccination. CDR3 region: CAWRVTSGNTIYF. CDR3 sequence (DNA): TGTGCCTGGAGGGTAACCTCTGGAAACACCATATATTTT.